This T cell receptor beta chain was identified in a study of blood T cell repertoires in COVID-19. Study-level information: Sites across the United States, Italy and Spain contributed samples from acute and convalescent COVID-19. PBMCs, B-cell-depleted T cells, or T cells were the source of the cDNA or gDNA that made up the material.

The Seattle site enrolled patients during active infection and followed them longitudinally. This CDR3 is 15 amino acids long. Germline V gives CDR1 MNHEY, CDR2 SMNVEV (reference sequence). V lost 4 bases and J lost 9; bases outside the gene matches: 7. This clone was detected only once. Study processing details: For nucleated cells, counts were estimated from reference gene primer amplification. The table came from immunoSEQ multiplex PCR; TCRdb's copy has only in-frame clones and leaves some out. V and J calls and clone size come straight from that table; D and trimming were deduced from the DNA. The sample has some 140,000 clones, around 83% seen once.

The sequenced sample consisted of peripheral blood. V gene TRBV27 combines with J gene TRBJ2-1; 12 bases agree with TRBD2. The receptor's source is a woman between 55 and 75 years old with COVID-19, enrolled during active disease. CDR3 amino acids: CASSSGTSGLVEQFF. The CDR3 DNA sequence: TGTGCCAGCAGTTCCGGGACTAGCGGGTTAGTTGAGCAGTTCTTC.